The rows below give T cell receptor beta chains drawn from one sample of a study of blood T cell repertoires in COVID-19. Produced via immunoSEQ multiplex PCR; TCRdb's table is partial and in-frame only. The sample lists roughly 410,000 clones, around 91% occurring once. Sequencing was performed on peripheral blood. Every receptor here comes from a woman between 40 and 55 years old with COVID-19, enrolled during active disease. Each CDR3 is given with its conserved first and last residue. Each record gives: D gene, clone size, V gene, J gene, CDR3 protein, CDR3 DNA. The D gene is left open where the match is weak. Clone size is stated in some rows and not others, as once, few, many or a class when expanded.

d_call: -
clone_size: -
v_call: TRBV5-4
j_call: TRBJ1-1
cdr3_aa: CASSLLQGDVAFF
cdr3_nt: TGTGCCAGCAGCTTGTTACAGGGAGATGTGGCTTTCTTT

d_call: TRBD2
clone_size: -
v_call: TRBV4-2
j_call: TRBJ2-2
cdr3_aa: CASSHQAHGLVRSGELFF
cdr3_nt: TGTGCCAGCAGCCACCAAGCCCACGGACTAGTAAGGTCCGGGGAGCTGTTTTTT

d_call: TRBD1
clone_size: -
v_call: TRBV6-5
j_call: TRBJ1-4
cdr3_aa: CASTKGAGGEKLFF
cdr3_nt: TGTGCCAGCACCAAGGGGGCAGGAGGTGAAAAACTGTTTTTT

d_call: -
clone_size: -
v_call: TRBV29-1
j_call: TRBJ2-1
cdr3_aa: CSVAPGDSSLLDNEQFF
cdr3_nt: TGCAGCGTTGCCCCCGGGGATAGCTCACTGTTAGACAATGAGCAGTTCTTC

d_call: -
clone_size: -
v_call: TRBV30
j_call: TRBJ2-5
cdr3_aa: CAYSKDSQETQYF
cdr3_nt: TGTGCCTACTCTAAGGACTCTCAAGAGACCCAGTACTTC

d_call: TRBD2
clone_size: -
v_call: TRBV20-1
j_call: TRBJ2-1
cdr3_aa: CSAAGDNEQFF
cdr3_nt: TGCAGTGCAGCGGGGGACAATGAGCAGTTCTTC

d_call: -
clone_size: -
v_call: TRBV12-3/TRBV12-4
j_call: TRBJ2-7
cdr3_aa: CASSLRTPALRYF
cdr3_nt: TGTGCCAGCAGTTTACGGACACCAGCACTCCGGTACTTC

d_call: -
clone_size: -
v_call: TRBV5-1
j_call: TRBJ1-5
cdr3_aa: CASSPSGVSGGQPQHF
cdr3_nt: TGCGCCAGCAGCCCGTCCGGCGTGTCAGGAGGTCAGCCCCAGCATTTT

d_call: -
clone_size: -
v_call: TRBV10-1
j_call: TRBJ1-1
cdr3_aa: CASSESGGKDTEAFF
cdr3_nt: TGCGCCAGCAGTGAGTCAGGGGGTAAGGACACTGAAGCTTTCTTT

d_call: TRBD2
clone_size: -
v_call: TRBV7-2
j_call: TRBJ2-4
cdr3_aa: CASSPELARVAKNIQYF
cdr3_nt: TGTGCCAGCAGCCCCGAACTAGCGAGAGTAGCCAAAAACATTCAGTACTTC

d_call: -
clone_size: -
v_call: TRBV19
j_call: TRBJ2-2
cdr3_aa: CASSMFGPVTGELFF
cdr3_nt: TGTGCCAGTAGTATGTTTGGCCCAGTGACCGGGGAGCTGTTTTTT

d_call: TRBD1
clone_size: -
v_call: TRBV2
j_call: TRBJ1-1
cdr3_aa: CASSRDRDRGEAFF
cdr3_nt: TGTGCCAGCAGCAGGGACAGAGATCGAGGTGAAGCTTTCTTT

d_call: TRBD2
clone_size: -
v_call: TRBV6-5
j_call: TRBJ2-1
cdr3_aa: CASSSSGTSISEQFF
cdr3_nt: TGTGCCAGCAGTTCCTCCGGGACTAGTATAAGTGAGCAGTTCTTC

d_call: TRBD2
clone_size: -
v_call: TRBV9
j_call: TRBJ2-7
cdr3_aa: CASSPGASGRSRYEQYF
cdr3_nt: TGTGCCAGCAGCCCGGGGGCTAGCGGGAGAAGCAGGTACGAGCAGTACTTC

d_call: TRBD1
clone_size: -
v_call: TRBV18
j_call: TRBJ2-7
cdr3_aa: CASSPSRDSSYEQYF
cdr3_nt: TGTGCCAGCTCACCATCCCGGGACAGCTCCTACGAGCAGTACTTC

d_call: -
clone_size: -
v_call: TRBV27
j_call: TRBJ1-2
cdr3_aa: CASSLQGSYGYTF
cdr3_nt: TGTGCCAGCAGTTTGCAGGGATCCTATGGCTACACCTTC

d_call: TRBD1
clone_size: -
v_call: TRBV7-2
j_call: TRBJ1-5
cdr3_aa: CASSPWTGQPQHF
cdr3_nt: TGTGCCAGCAGCCCGTGGACAGGTCAGCCCCAGCATTTT

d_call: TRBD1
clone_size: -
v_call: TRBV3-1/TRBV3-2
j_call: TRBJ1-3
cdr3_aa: CASSSGTGLSGNTIYF
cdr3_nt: TGTGCCAGCAGCTCCGGGACAGGGCTCTCTGGAAACACCATATATTTT

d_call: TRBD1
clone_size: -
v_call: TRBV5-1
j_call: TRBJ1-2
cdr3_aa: CASSPQGGSDGYTF
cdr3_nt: TGCGCCAGCAGCCCTCAGGGGGGTTCTGATGGCTACACCTTC

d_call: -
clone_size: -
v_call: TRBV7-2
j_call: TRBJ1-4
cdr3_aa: CASSLQLATNEKLFF
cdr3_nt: TGTGCCAGCAGCTTACAGCTAGCAACTAATGAAAAACTGTTTTTT

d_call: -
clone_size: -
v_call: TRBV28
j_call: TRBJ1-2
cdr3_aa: CASSSGQFSYGYTF
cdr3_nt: TGTGCCAGCAGTTCAGGACAGTTTAGCTATGGCTACACCTTC

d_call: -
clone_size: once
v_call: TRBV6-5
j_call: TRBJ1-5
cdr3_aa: CASSPDGGRNQPQHF
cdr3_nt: TGTGCCAGCAGCCCCGATGGGGGGAGAAATCAGCCCCAGCATTTT

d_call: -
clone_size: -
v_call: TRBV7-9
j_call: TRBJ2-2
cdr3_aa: CASSFGTTNTGELFF
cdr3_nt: TGTGCCAGCAGCTTTGGGACAACGAACACCGGGGAGCTGTTTTTT

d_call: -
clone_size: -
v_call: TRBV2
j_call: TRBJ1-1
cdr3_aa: CASTRWLGTEAFF
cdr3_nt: TGTGCCAGCACGAGGTGGCTCGGGACTGAAGCTTTCTTT

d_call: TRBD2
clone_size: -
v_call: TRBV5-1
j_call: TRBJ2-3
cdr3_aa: CASSSKTPGLAGEDTQYF
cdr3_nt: TGCGCCAGCAGCTCTAAAACCCCGGGACTAGCGGGGGAAGATACGCAGTATTTT

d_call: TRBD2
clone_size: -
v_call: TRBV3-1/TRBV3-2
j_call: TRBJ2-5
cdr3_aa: CASSQLTGGPRETQYF
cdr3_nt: TGTGCCAGCAGCCAATTAACGGGGGGGCCGCGTGAGACCCAGTACTTC

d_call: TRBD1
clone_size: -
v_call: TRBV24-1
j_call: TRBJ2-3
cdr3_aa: CATSDPSGQGSTDTQYF
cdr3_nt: TGTGCCACCAGTGATCCCTCCGGACAGGGCAGCACAGATACGCAGTATTTT

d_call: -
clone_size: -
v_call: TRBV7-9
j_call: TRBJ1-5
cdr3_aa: CASSLGGRRDPGSGQPQHF
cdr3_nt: TGTGCCAGCAGCTTAGGTGGGCGCCGGGATCCCGGGTCGGGGCAGCCCCAGCATTTT

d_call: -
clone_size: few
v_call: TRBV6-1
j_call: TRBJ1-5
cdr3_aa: CASSGGGSPLLNQPQHF
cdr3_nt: TGTGCCAGCAGTGGGGGGGGCAGCCCGCTACTCAATCAGCCCCAGCATTTT

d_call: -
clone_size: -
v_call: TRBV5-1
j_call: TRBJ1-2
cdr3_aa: CASSLVPRGTRSTYGYTF
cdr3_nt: TGCGCCAGCAGCTTGGTACCCAGGGGAACTCGGTCCACCTATGGCTACACCTTC

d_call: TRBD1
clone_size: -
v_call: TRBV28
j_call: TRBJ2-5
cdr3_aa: CASIPLPGQGEETQYF
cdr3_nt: TGTGCCAGCATCCCTTTACCGGGACAGGGGGAAGAGACCCAGTACTTC

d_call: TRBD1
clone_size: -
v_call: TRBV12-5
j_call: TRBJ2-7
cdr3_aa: CASGLGQGLHEQYF
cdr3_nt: TGTGCTAGTGGTCTGGGACAGGGACTCCACGAGCAGTACTTC

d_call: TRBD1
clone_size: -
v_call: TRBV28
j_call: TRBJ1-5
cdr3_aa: CASSERQGALGQPQHF
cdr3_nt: TGTGCCAGCAGTGAAAGACAGGGGGCGCTTGGTCAGCCCCAGCATTTT

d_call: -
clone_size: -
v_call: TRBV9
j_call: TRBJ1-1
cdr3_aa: CASSVVVVAGEAFF
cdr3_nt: TGTGCCAGCAGCGTAGTGGTCGTGGCAGGGGAAGCTTTCTTT

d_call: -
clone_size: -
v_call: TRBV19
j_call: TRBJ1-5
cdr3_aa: CASSILQGGVSNQPQHF
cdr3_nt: TGTGCCAGTAGTATCCTACAGGGAGGGGTAAGCAATCAGCCCCAGCATTTT

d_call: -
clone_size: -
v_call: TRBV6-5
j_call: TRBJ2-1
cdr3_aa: CASRTEWYEQFF
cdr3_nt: TGTGCCAGCAGGACAGAATGGTATGAGCAGTTCTTC

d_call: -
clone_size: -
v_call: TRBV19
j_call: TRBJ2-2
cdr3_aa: CASSEEGGRPPTGELFF
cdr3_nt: TGTGCCAGTAGTGAAGAGGGAGGACGCCCTCCCACCGGGGAGCTGTTTTTT

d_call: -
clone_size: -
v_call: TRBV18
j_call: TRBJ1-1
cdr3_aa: CASSPREITEAFF
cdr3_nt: TGTGCCAGCTCACCGAGGGAAATCACTGAAGCTTTCTTT

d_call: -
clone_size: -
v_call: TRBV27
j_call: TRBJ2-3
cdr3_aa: CASSSRGTDTQYF
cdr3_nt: TGTGCCAGCAGTTCGAGGGGCACAGATACGCAGTATTTT